These 32 T cell receptor beta chains came from one sample sequenced in a study of blood T cell repertoires in COVID-19. Profiled with immunoSEQ multiplex PCR; TCRdb holds only in-frame clones, not every one. This table holds over 100,000 clones, 87% found once. The source material was peripheral blood. All receptors come from a man aged 50 or older with active COVID-19.

V is TRBV6-2 or TRBV6-3 and J is TRBJ1-5; no definite D call. CDR1 and CDR2 from the germline V gene are MNHEY and SVGEGT. This CDR3 is built from 14 residues. The V and J ends lost 5 bases and 10 bases respectively, with 18 bases between them. The CDR3 here is CASSPPGNQRPQHF. CDR3 sequence (DNA): TGTGCCAGCAGTCCACCGGGGAATCAGCGCCCCCAGCATTTT.

V usage is TRBV5-4 and J usage is TRBJ1-1, with no clear D. Looked up from germline, CDR1 is SGHNT and CDR2 is YYREEE (reference sequence). V gave up 4 bases and J gave up 1 base, with 8 bases separating them. This CDR3 has 13 residues. The CDR3, as DNA: TGTGCCAGCAGCGTGACAACGAACACTGAAGCTTTCTTT. Encoded protein: CASSVTTNTEAFF.

The V gene is TRBV2, the J gene TRBJ2-3; no clear D gene. V was cut by 4 bases and J by 12 bases, with 11 bases left in between. The CDR3 spans 11 residues. Germline CDR1 reads SNHLY; CDR2 reads FYNNEI. The DNA of the CDR3 is TGTGCCAGCAGTGCTGAGGCTCGACAGTATTTT. Translating it yields CASSAEARQYF.

The V gene is TRBV5-8, the J gene TRBJ1-5; D remains ambiguous. This CDR3 comprises 16 residues. Germline V gene sequence: CDR1 SGHTS, CDR2 YDEGEE. The V gene lost 2 bases and the J gene lost 1 base, with 13 bases spanning the gap. CDR3 amino acids: CASSFWEGVSNQPQHF. Written as DNA, the CDR3 is TGTGCCAGCAGCTTTTGGGAGGGTGTAAGCAATCAGCCCCAGCATTTT.

The genes are TRBV6-5 and TRBJ2-3; weak D call: TRBD2 (5 bases). V lost 5 bases and J 1 base, leaving 10 bases between the germline ends. The CDR3 length is 14 residues. Germline-derived CDR1 and CDR2 are MNHEY and SVGAGI. The DNA of the CDR3 is TGTGCCAGCAGTCCGGGGTGGGGCACAGATACGCAGTATTTT. It translates to CASSPGWGTDTQYF.

This sequence joins TRBV6-4 and TRBJ2-2; possibly TRBD1 for D (5 bases). CDR3 length: 14 residues. Between the trimmed V and J ends, which lost 0 bases and 6 bases, there was a span of 8 bases. Germline values: CDR1 MRHNA, CDR2 SNTAGT. The CDR3 spells CASSDSKGAGELFF. The CDR3, as DNA: TGTGCCAGCAGTGACTCGAAAGGGGCCGGGGAGCTGTTTTTT.

The table lists this clone with a count of one. The rearrangement links TRBV3-1 (or the pseudogene TRBV3-2) to TRBJ2-5, with D possibly matching TRBD1 (5 bases). The CDR3 runs to 13 residues. V lost 4 bases, J lost 7 bases, and 13 bases lay in between. Germline lookup yields CDR1 LGHDT and CDR2 YNNKEL (reference sequence). In nucleotides, the CDR3 is TGTGCCAGCAGCCCGGACACCGGCTGGACCCAGTACTTC. It translates to CASSPDTGWTQYF.

V gene TRBV2 combines with J gene TRBJ2-1; D possibly corresponds to TRBD1 (6 bases). Germline loops: CDR1 SNHLY, CDR2 FYNNEI. The CDR3 consists of 14 residues. Trimming took 11 bases from V and 0 from J, leaving 14 bases between them. The CDR3 DNA is TGTGCCTGCCACAGGGCTAGCTCCTACAATGAGCAGTTCTTC. Its translation: CACHRASSYNEQFF.

The chain recombines TRBV3-1 (or the pseudogene TRBV3-2) with TRBJ1-2, with D unresolved. Trimming pared 0 bases from V and 4 bases from J, leaving 6 bases between. This CDR3 is built from 13 residues. Germline loops: CDR1 LGHDT, CDR2 YNNKEL (reference sequence). The CDR3 DNA reads TGTGCCAGCAGCCAAGATCGGGGCTATGGCTACACCTTC. Translating gives CASSQDRGYGYTF.

V is TRBV2 and J is TRBJ1-3; unclear D gene. Germline lookup yields CDR1 SNHLY and CDR2 FYNNEI. The CDR3 is made up of 14 amino acids. The ends were cut back, 5 bases at V and 14 bases at J, with 22 bases in the middle. CDR3 residues: CASSNLLRSPFLYF. The CDR3 coding sequence is TGTGCCAGCAGTAACCTCTTGAGGTCCCCTTTCCTATATTTT.

The chain links TRBV5-4 to TRBJ2-3; tentative D call: TRBD1 (5 bases). The CDR3 sequence is 18 residues long. The germline V gene encodes CDR1 SGHNT and CDR2 YYREEE (reference sequence). Trimming pared 0 bases from V and 1 base from J, leaving 18 bases between. The CDR3 DNA is TGTGCCAGCAGCTTGGGACTGTTAGGGGTCCTCCGCACAGATACGCAGTATTTT. It codes for CASSLGLLGVLRTDTQYF.

The chain links TRBV2 to TRBJ1-6; a possible D gene is TRBD1 (5 bases). Germline V lookup: CDR1 SNHLY, CDR2 FYNNEI. The length of the CDR3 is 13 residues. V shed 3 bases and J shed 10 bases, with 10 bases lying between them. CDR3 region: CASSDRGSSPLHF. The DNA for the CDR3 is TGTGCCAGCAGTGATCGGGGGTCCTCACCCCTCCACTTT.

This clone was seen only once. The rearrangement uses TRBV6-6 and TRBJ1-2, with D hard to call. CDR1 MNHNY and CDR2 SVGAGI come from the germline V gene (reference sequence). Trimming removed 7 bases from V and 9 bases from J, with 15 bases in between. The CDR3 sequence is 12 residues long. The CDR3, as DNA: TGTGCCAGCACCTGGGATGAGGGTTGCTACACCTTC. Protein sequence: CASTWDEGCYTF.

The V call is TRBV20-1, the J call TRBJ2-7, with D perhaps TRBD2 (7 bases). The germline gives CDR1 DFQATT, CDR2 SNEGSKA (reference sequence). The CDR3 runs to 14 residues. V lost 3 bases to trimming and J lost 2 bases, with 14 bases between them. Here the CDR3 reads CSASLGGRAYEQYF. The CDR3, as DNA: TGCAGTGCTAGTCTCGGGGGGCGGGCCTACGAGCAGTACTTC.

This chain links TRBV5-6 with TRBJ2-3; 12 bases are a match to TRBD2. J lost 3 bases, V lost 2 bases, and 7 bases had no gene match. CDR3 length: 17 residues. Germline lookup yields CDR1 SGHDT and CDR2 YYEEEE. In DNA, the CDR3 is TGTGCCAGCAGCTTACTAGCGGGGGGAGCGAAGACAGATACGCAGTATTTT. It encodes CASSLLAGGAKTDTQYF. The variable domain in full, with the rest retrieved from reference TRBV5-6 and TRBJ2-3, is DAGVTQSPTHLIKTRGQQVTLRCSPKSGHDTVSWYQQALGQGPQFIFQYYEEEERQRGNFPDRFSGHQFPNYSSELNVNALLLGDSALYLCASSLLAGGAKTDTQYFGPGTRLTVL.

This clone was observed a handful of times. The chain couples TRBV5-1 to TRBJ1-1; no reliable D call. The germline CDR1 and CDR2 sequences are SGHRS and YFSETQ. The CDR3 runs 15 residues. V lost 1 base to trimming and J lost 5 bases, with 15 bases between them. The CDR3 loop is CASSLRLGDPTEAFF. As DNA, the CDR3 is TGCGCCAGCAGCTTGAGGCTGGGAGACCCGACTGAAGCTTTCTTT.

This rearrangement joins TRBV4-1 to TRBJ1-4, with a tentative D call TRBD1 (5 bases). CDR3 size: 17 residues. V shed 4 bases and J shed 8 bases, with 23 bases lying between them. Per the germline V gene, CDR1 is MGHRA and CDR2 is YSYEKL. CDR3 sequence: CASSPGAAYSQREKLFF. CDR3 nucleotides: TGCGCCAGCAGCCCTGGGGCCGCGTATTCTCAAAGAGAAAAACTGTTTTTT.

The CDR3 protein is CAWSVSAGYYEQYF. In DNA, the CDR3 is TGTGCCTGGAGTGTATCGGCAGGGTACTACGAGCAGTACTTC. The chain uses TRBV30 and TRBJ2-7; TRBD1 is a possible D gene (5 bases). V was cut by 0 bases and J by 3 bases, with 12 bases left in between. The V gene's germline CDR1 is GTSNPN and CDR2 SVGIG (reference sequence). The CDR3 extends over 14 amino acids.

The chain is built from TRBV30 and TRBJ2-2; weak D call: TRBD2 (6 bases). The CDR3 is 14 residues long. V lost 5 bases to trimming and J lost 5 bases, with 15 bases between them. Germline CDR1 is GTSNPN and CDR2 is SVGIG (reference sequence). The CDR3: CAWVSGTFTGELFF. The CDR3 nucleotides read TGTGCCTGGGTATCTGGGACTTTTACCGGGGAGCTGTTTTTT.

The chain couples TRBV7-2 to TRBJ2-3; tentatively, D is TRBD2 (5 bases). V was pared by 8 bases and J by 2 bases, with 11 bases between. This CDR3 region has 13 residues. CDR1 and CDR2 (germline): SGHTA, FQGNSA. In DNA form, the CDR3 reads TGTGCCAGCGGGAGTCTTACCACAGATACGCAGTATTTT. Encoded protein: CASGSLTTDTQYF.

The J gene is TRBJ2-7, the V gene TRBV27; TRBD2 is a possible D gene (5 bases). The CDR3 length is 13 residues. Per the germline V gene, CDR1 is MNHEY and CDR2 is SMNVEV (reference sequence). With 5 bases removed from V and 6 bases from J, the gap between germline ends came to 14 bases. CDR3 loop: CASSPTSEAEQYF. CDR3 sequence (DNA): TGTGCCAGCAGTCCCACTAGTGAGGCCGAGCAGTACTTC.

The table lists this clone with a few counts. The genes are TRBV19 and TRBJ2-7, with 14 nucleotides matching TRBD2. The CDR3 has 18 amino acids. Looked up from germline, CDR1 is LNHDA and CDR2 is SQIVND (reference sequence). The J segment lost 6 bases and the V segment lost 3 bases, leaving 13 bases of the junction unmatched. CDR3 loop: CASSMTSGGAKLGLEQYF. The CDR3 nucleotides read TGTGCCAGTAGTATGACTAGCGGGGGGGCGAAATTAGGCCTCGAGCAGTACTTC.

The chain couples TRBV24-1 to TRBJ1-5, with D perhaps matching TRBD1 (6 bases). The CDR3 runs to 14 residues. The germline V gene has CDR1 KGHDR and CDR2 SFDVKD. Trimming took 5 bases from V and 0 from J, leaving 7 bases between them. The CDR3 sequence is CATSGTDSNQPQHF. The CDR3, as DNA: TGTGCCACCAGTGGGACAGATAGCAATCAGCCCCAGCATTTT.

In this sample, this clone turned up a few times. The chain is built from TRBV5-1 and TRBJ1-2; D perhaps matches TRBD1 (5 bases). Trimming pared 5 bases from V and 8 bases from J, leaving 10 bases between. The CDR3 extends over 11 amino acids. CDR1 and CDR2 (germline): SGHRS, YFSETQ. CDR3 sequence reads: CASRLEGGYTF. The CDR3 bases are TGCGCCAGCAGACTGGAGGGGGGCTACACCTTC. Combining the CDR3 with reference TRBV5-1 and TRBJ1-2 gives the whole variable domain KAGVTQTPRYLIKTRGQQVTLSCSPISGHRSVSWYQQTPGQGLQFLFEYFSETQRNKGNFPGRFSGRQFSNSRSEMNVSTLELGDSALYLCASRLEGGYTFGSGTRLTVV.

The V call is TRBV12-5, the J call TRBJ1-2; 7 bases match TRBD1. V shed 0 bases and J 2 bases; nucleotides not matched to a gene: 6. Germline CDR1 and CDR2: LGHNT and FRNRAP. CDR3 length: 16 amino acids. The CDR3 spells CASGLVARTGNYGYTF. Written as DNA, the CDR3 is TGTGCTAGTGGTTTGGTAGCCCGGACAGGAAACTATGGCTACACCTTC.

The chain recombines TRBV6-4 with TRBJ2-1; D is uncertain. Trimming stripped 6 bases from V and 6 bases from J, with 9 bases between. Germline lookup yields CDR1 MRHNA and CDR2 SNTAGT. The CDR3 spans 12 residues. This CDR3 is CASRGPSNEQFF. The CDR3 DNA follows: TGTGCCAGCAGGGGCCCCAGCAATGAGCAGTTCTTC.

V and J are TRBV7-9 and TRBJ2-7; weak D call: TRBD2 (5 bases). The length of the CDR3 is 18 residues. Trimming took 5 bases from V and 4 from J, leaving 27 bases between them. Per germline, CDR1 SEHNR and CDR2 FQNEAQ (reference sequence). DNA for the CDR3: TGTGCCAGCAGCCCCCCTCCATCGGTCCCCGGGGATATATACGAGCAGTACTTC. It translates to CASSPPPSVPGDIYEQYF.

The chain recombines TRBV7-8 with TRBJ2-1, with TRBD2 matching 10 bases. CDR1 SGHVS and CDR2 FQNEAQ come from the germline V gene. The CDR3 spans 16 residues. Losses at the gene ends were 1 base for V and 4 bases for J; bases not matched to a gene: 4. CDR3 region: CASSLGSGGTYNEQFF. The CDR3 nucleotides are TGTGCCAGCAGCTTAGGTAGCGGGGGGACATACAATGAGCAGTTCTTC.

CDR3 amino acids: CASSLGQGVGNTIYF. CDR3 DNA sequence: TGTGCCAGCAGCTTAGGACAGGGAGTTGGAAACACCATATATTTT. This chain connects TRBV7-6 to TRBJ1-3; 7 bases are shared with TRBD1. This CDR3 is built from 15 residues. Germline-derived CDR1 and CDR2 are SGHVS and FNYEAQ. V lost 1 base, J lost 3 bases, and 3 bases stayed unmatched. Combining the CDR3 with reference TRBV7-6 and TRBJ1-3 gives the whole variable domain GAGVSQSPRYKVTKRGQDVALRCDPISGHVSLYWYRQALGQGPEFLTYFNYEAQQDKSGLPNDRFSAERPEGSISTLTIQRTEQRDSAMYRCASSLGQGVGNTIYFGEGSWLTVV.

V and J are TRBV19 and TRBJ2-6; 8 bases match TRBD2. CDR1 and CDR2 from the germline V gene are LNHDA and SQIVND (reference sequence). V dropped 4 bases and J dropped 0; count of bases not matched to a gene: 2. The length of the CDR3 is 16 residues. CDR3 residues: CASSTAGGSGANVLTF. DNA of the CDR3: TGTGCCAGTAGTACCGCGGGGGGCTCTGGGGCCAACGTCCTGACTTTC.

This clone was detected once. The V and J genes are TRBV5-4 and TRBJ2-7; 8 nucleotides agree with TRBD2. CDR1 and CDR2 from the germline V gene are SGHNT and YYREEE (reference sequence). The CDR3 runs to 15 residues. Trimming took 0 bases from V and 9 from J; bases not matched to a gene: 11. The CDR3 DNA reads as TGTGCCAGCAGCTTGGACGGGGGGGCTCCGTCGGCGCAGTACTTC. This encodes CASSLDGGAPSAQYF.

The chain is built from TRBV13 and TRBJ2-4; no reliable D call. CDR1 and CDR2 (germline): PRHDT, FYEKMQ (reference sequence). This CDR3 is 14 amino acids long. With 5 bases removed from V and 6 bases from J, the gap between germline ends came to 14 bases. The CDR3 bases are TGTGCCAGCAGCCCCCGTTGGCCGGGAAACATTCAGTACTTC. Translating gives CASSPRWPGNIQYF.